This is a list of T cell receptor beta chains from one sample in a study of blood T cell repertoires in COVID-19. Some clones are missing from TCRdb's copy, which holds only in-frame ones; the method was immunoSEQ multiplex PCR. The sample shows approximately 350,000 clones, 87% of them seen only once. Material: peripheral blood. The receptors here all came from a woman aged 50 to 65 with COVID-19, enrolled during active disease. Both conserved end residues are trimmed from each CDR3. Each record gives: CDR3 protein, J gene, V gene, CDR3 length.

CDR3aa: ASSSDRVSPLH; j_gene: TRBJ1-6; v_gene: TRBV7-3; len: 11
CDR3aa: ASSPGQGAPSGANVLT; j_gene: TRBJ2-6; v_gene: TRBV7-7; len: 16
CDR3aa: ASSPREGGSSPLH; j_gene: TRBJ1-6; v_gene: TRBV6-6; len: 13
CDR3aa: ASSLGGGETQY; j_gene: TRBJ2-5; v_gene: TRBV5-1; len: 11
CDR3aa: AWWDRGHGYT; j_gene: TRBJ1-2; v_gene: TRBV30; len: 10
CDR3aa: ASSGGGGIYEQY; j_gene: TRBJ2-7; v_gene: TRBV6-5; len: 12
CDR3aa: ASSLPQGVGYGYT; j_gene: TRBJ1-2; v_gene: TRBV7-2; len: 13
CDR3aa: ASGANPLYEQY; j_gene: TRBJ2-7; v_gene: TRBV6-5; len: 11
CDR3aa: ASSVASGSVVTDTQY; j_gene: TRBJ2-3; v_gene: TRBV25-1; len: 15
CDR3aa: ASSFRQGRDTEAF; j_gene: TRBJ1-1; v_gene: TRBV5-1; len: 13
CDR3aa: ASSQDGAAKNIQY; j_gene: TRBJ2-4; v_gene: TRBV4-1; len: 13
CDR3aa: ASSPPKNTGELF; j_gene: TRBJ2-2; v_gene: TRBV7-3; len: 12
CDR3aa: ASVERGRRTDTQY; j_gene: TRBJ2-3; v_gene: TRBV19; len: 13
CDR3aa: ASSMVGLGIDEQY; j_gene: TRBJ2-7; v_gene: TRBV19; len: 13
CDR3aa: ASSPSPQGLSGNTIY; j_gene: TRBJ1-3; v_gene: TRBV6-6; len: 15
CDR3aa: ASSDRRGDEQY; j_gene: TRBJ2-7; v_gene: TRBV7-9; len: 11
CDR3aa: AISNSGQGANYPYEQY; j_gene: TRBJ2-7; v_gene: TRBV10-3; len: 16
CDR3aa: ASRVGSRDTQY; j_gene: TRBJ2-3; v_gene: TRBV19; len: 11
CDR3aa: ASSSGNNSPLH; j_gene: TRBJ1-6; v_gene: TRBV7-3; len: 11
CDR3aa: ASSPRGVDGHNEQF; j_gene: TRBJ2-1; v_gene: TRBV7-9; len: 14
CDR3aa: ASSLGPYAGNLEAF; j_gene: TRBJ1-1; v_gene: TRBV7-8; len: 14
CDR3aa: ASSLLAGESGELF; j_gene: TRBJ2-2; v_gene: TRBV5-1; len: 13
CDR3aa: ASSTGVRGTGELF; j_gene: TRBJ2-2; v_gene: TRBV19; len: 13
CDR3aa: ASPTNWGRNTEAF; j_gene: TRBJ1-1; v_gene: TRBV6-6; len: 13
CDR3aa: ASSQPGHLSGNTIY; j_gene: TRBJ1-3; v_gene: TRBV18; len: 14
CDR3aa: ASSQRAGGTLYEQY; j_gene: TRBJ2-7; v_gene: TRBV5-1; len: 14
CDR3aa: ASSQTGNGYT; j_gene: TRBJ1-2; v_gene: TRBV6-5; len: 10
CDR3aa: ASSPRTGSTGELF; j_gene: TRBJ2-2; v_gene: TRBV3-1/TRBV3-2; len: 13
CDR3aa: ASRGAAQETQY; j_gene: TRBJ2-5; v_gene: TRBV12-3/TRBV12-4; len: 11
CDR3aa: ASSFSGPYNEQF; j_gene: TRBJ2-1; v_gene: TRBV5-1; len: 12
CDR3aa: ASSSETSGTENEQF; j_gene: TRBJ2-1; v_gene: TRBV7-2; len: 14
CDR3aa: AISDQGNYGYT; j_gene: TRBJ1-2; v_gene: TRBV10-3; len: 11
CDR3aa: ASSPYGTSGSVTQY; j_gene: TRBJ2-3; v_gene: TRBV5-5; len: 14
CDR3aa: ASSEGDSYEQY; j_gene: TRBJ2-7; v_gene: TRBV19; len: 11
CDR3aa: ASSFTGGPDTEAF; j_gene: TRBJ1-1; v_gene: TRBV27; len: 13
CDR3aa: AITPNGAGGSHEQY; j_gene: TRBJ2-7; v_gene: TRBV10-3; len: 14
CDR3aa: ASRLAGGIYNEQF; j_gene: TRBJ2-1; v_gene: TRBV3-1/TRBV3-2; len: 13
CDR3aa: ASSPRTGMSSSGANVLT; j_gene: TRBJ2-6; v_gene: TRBV18; len: 17
CDR3aa: AWSRAGVSTDTQY; j_gene: TRBJ2-3; v_gene: TRBV30; len: 13
CDR3aa: ASSPGLAGGQSYEQY; j_gene: TRBJ2-7; v_gene: TRBV19; len: 15
CDR3aa: ATRQGVSGNTIY; j_gene: TRBJ1-3; v_gene: TRBV6-6; len: 12
CDR3aa: ASSFPGQGVDEQY; j_gene: TRBJ2-7; v_gene: TRBV27; len: 13
CDR3aa: ASSQGGGTYEQY; j_gene: TRBJ2-7; v_gene: TRBV3-1/TRBV3-2; len: 12
CDR3aa: ASRHKGRRAQPQH; j_gene: TRBJ1-5; v_gene: TRBV12-2; len: 13
CDR3aa: ASSPWPGELF; j_gene: TRBJ2-2; v_gene: TRBV5-1; len: 10
CDR3aa: ASSLVWRGNTEAF; j_gene: TRBJ1-1; v_gene: TRBV5-4; len: 13
CDR3aa: ASSYQKGQGAHGYT; j_gene: TRBJ1-2; v_gene: TRBV6-5; len: 14